This T cell receptor beta chain was recovered during a study of blood T cell repertoires in COVID-19. On the study more broadly: COVID-19 samples collected from the United States, Italy and Spain covered acute and convalescent phases. The cDNA or gDNA used as material had been derived from T cells, B-cell-depleted T cells, or PBMCs.

Two negative PCRs, clearance, or symptom resolution characterized the recovered Cohort 3 donors. Germline loops: CDR1 SGHVS, CDR2 FQNEAQ. J was trimmed by 5 bases and V by 5 bases; bases with no gene match: 5. CDR3 length: 14 residues. Using immunoSEQ multiplex PCR, the repertoire was profiled, and TCRdb retains in-frame clones only, with some absent. The table lists hundreds of thousands of clones, more than 80% of them singletons. Sequences were obtained from PBMCs or T cells enriched from blood (not recorded which). The chain is built from TRBV7-8 and TRBJ2-1; 8 bases are shared with TRBD2. This clonotype originated in a man younger than 35 who had recovered from COVID-19. The CDR3 reads CASSTGLGNNEQFF. The CDR3 DNA sequence: TGTGCCAGCAGCACGGGACTAGGGAACAATGAGCAGTTCTTC.